The rows below give T cell receptor beta chains drawn from one sample of a study of T cell repertoires in cytomegalovirus infection. TCRdb passed the reads through MiXCR, listing each CDR3 protein once. Here the sample spans 310,000 or so distinct CDR3 sequences, roughly 24% being singletons. The sample comprised PBMCs. Receptors originate from a human donor in good health (CMV status not recorded). Some clones in this sample may be carry-over from other donors' samples. Each CDR3 is given with its conserved first and last residue. D genes are given only for firm matches. A clone size is listed for some rows: how often the clone was seen (once, few, many), or a class if it is expanded.

clone size	D gene	V gene	J gene	CDR3 length	CDR3 DNA	CDR3 protein
few	.	TRBV19	TRBJ2-3	19	TGTGCCAGTAGTATGGGGGGAGGGGGGAGCGGGGTTAGCACAGATACGCAGTATTTT	CASSMGGGGSGVSTDTQYF
few	.	TRBV7-3	TRBJ1-1	14	TGTGCCAGCAGCTTGGGAGGGGAAGGCACTGAAGCTTTCTTT	CASSLGGEGTEAFF
many	TRBD1	TRBV7-2	TRBJ1-5	15	TGTGCCAGCAGCCCCGGGACAGAAGGTAATCAGCCCCAGCATTTT	CASSPGTEGNQPQHF
few	.	TRBV5-1	TRBJ2-2	15	TGCGCCAGCATGCCTTCCGGACTAACCACCGGGGAGCTGTTTTTT	CASMPSGLTTGELFF
.	.	TRBV7-2	TRBJ1-3	16	TGTGCCAGCAGCTTACGAAGACTCCCATCTGGAAACACCATATATTTT	CASSLRRLPSGNTIYF
many	.	TRBV28	TRBJ1-6	14	TGTGCCAGCAGCGAACACAGGGAAACATCACCCCTCCACTTT	CASSEHRETSPLHF
.	.	TRBV30	TRBJ1-2	15	TGTGCCTGGAGTGTACTCCTTTCGGGGGCGCGAGGCTACACCTTC	CAWSVLLSGARGYTF
many	.	TRBV12-3/TRBV12-4	TRBJ2-1	11	TGTGCCAGCAGTTCCCTAAATGAGCAGTTCTTC	CASSSLNEQFF
many	.	TRBV6-1	TRBJ2-2	15	TGTGCCAGCAGTTACGAGACACCGAACACCGGGGAGCTGTTTTTT	CASSYETPNTGELFF
many	.	TRBV7-2	TRBJ1-5	15	TGTGCCAGCAGCCAACAGCGAAATAGCAATCAGCCCCAGCATTTT	CASSQQRNSNQPQHF
.	.	TRBV20-1	TRBJ2-4	15	TGCAGTGCTAGCCAGGGGGGGATAGCCAAAAACATTCAGTACTTC	CSASQGGIAKNIQYF
few	.	TRBV30	TRBJ2-5	14	TGTGCCTGGAGTACAGCGGGCCTCCAAGAGACCCAGTACTTC	CAWSTAGLQETQYF
.	TRBD2	TRBV5-1	TRBJ2-7	15	TGCGCCAGCAGCTTGGATCCTAGCGGGGTTTACGAGCAGTACTTC	CASSLDPSGVYEQYF
.	.	TRBV10-3	TRBJ1-4	13	TGTGCCACCACAACGGCCCCCCGGGAAAAACTGTTTTTT	CATTTAPREKLFF
.	.	TRBV5-4	TRBJ2-4	16	TGTGCCAGCAGCTTCCCGGGGGCGGAAGCCAAAAACATTCAGTACTTC	CASSFPGAEAKNIQYF
few	.	TRBV20-1	TRBJ2-1	15	TGCAGTGCTAGATCTACAGGACAAGATTACAATGAGCAGTTCTTC	CSARSTGQDYNEQFF
many	.	TRBV27	TRBJ1-6	14	TGTGCCAGCAGTTTAGGACCGAGAAATTCACCCCTCCACTTT	CASSLGPRNSPLHF
few	.	TRBV6-2/TRBV6-3	TRBJ2-2	16	TGTGCCAGCAGGATCTTGGGACCGCAGAACACCGGGGAGCTGTTTTTT	CASRILGPQNTGELFF
many	.	TRBV7-3	TRBJ1-1	13	TGTGCCAGCAGCCACCGGGCCCACACTGAAGCTTTCTTT	CASSHRAHTEAFF
few	TRBD1	TRBV28	TRBJ2-7	15	TGTGCCAGCAGTTTTCCGGGACAGATGACCTACGAGCAGTACTTC	CASSFPGQMTYEQYF
.	.	TRBV7-8	TRBJ2-3	16	TGTGCCAGCAGCCTCTCGGGACCCCCAAGCACAGATACGCAGTATTTT	CASSLSGPPSTDTQYF
few	.	TRBV29-1	TRBJ1-2	12	TGCAGCGTTGAGAGGTTAGGCTATGGCTACACCTTC	CSVERLGYGYTF
few	.	TRBV5-6	TRBJ2-1	14	TGTGCCAGCAGCTTTTCTGAGTATGGCCATGAGCAGTTCTTC	CASSFSEYGHEQFF
few	.	TRBV5-1	TRBJ2-3	14	TGCGCCAGCAGCTTAAACTTCATCACAGATACGCAGTATTTT	CASSLNFITDTQYF
few	.	TRBV7-4	TRBJ1-4	18	TGTGCCAGCAGCTTAGCGGGTCTGGCCAGAGGGACTAATGAAAAACTGTTTTTT	CASSLAGLARGTNEKLFF
.	.	TRBV2	TRBJ2-7	14	TGTGCCAGCACCGGGGGTTGGGTAGGTTCCGAGCAGTACTTC	CASTGGWVGSEQYF
many	TRBD2	TRBV7-9	TRBJ2-3	18	TGTGCCAGCAGGGGGCGTCTAGCGGGGACGCGGGGCACAGATACGCAGTATTTT	CASRGRLAGTRGTDTQYF